One and the same sample provided the 19 T cell receptor beta chains below, sequenced in a study of blood T cells in healthy people across ages. Using a J-beta primer mix together with a sample-barcoded 5' primer, a second PCR was run for about 6 to 12 cycles. TCRdb used MiXCR to reprocess the 5' RACE reads, holding one entry per CDR3 protein. The table includes 700,000 to 950,000 distinct CDR3 sequences, approximately 43% detected once. The specimen was blood. These receptors originate from a woman aged 55-69 years in good health.

On this clonotype itself: Just one base apart from a much larger clone, this may be a read error. The chain couples TRBV29-1 to TRBJ2-5, with D perhaps being TRBD1 or TRBD2 (6 bases each). The CDR3 is 14 amino acids. V lost 6 bases and J 4 bases, leaving 18 bases between the germline ends. Per the germline V gene, CDR1 is SQVTM and CDR2 is ANQGSEA. The CDR3 DNA follows: TGCAGCGTCGTCGGGGGCGGACCGGTAGAGACCCAGTACTTC. It specifies CSVVGGGPVETQYF.

The V gene is TRBV20-1, the J gene TRBJ2-7, with D perhaps given as TRBD1 or TRBD2 (6 bases each). Trimming left V 0 bases short and J 5 bases short, with 20 bases between. Germline V gene data show CDR1 as DFQATT and CDR2 as SNEGSKA (reference sequence). The CDR3 extends over 16 amino acids. The DNA of the CDR3 is TGCAGTGCTAGAGATCTCGAGAGGGGGGAGAGGGACGAGCAGTACTTC. Protein: CSARDLERGERDEQYF.

This chain joins TRBV6-5 and TRBJ1-1; 9 bases match TRBD1. The CDR3 has 14 residues. Germline loops: CDR1 MNHEY, CDR2 SVGAGI. V lost 8 bases and J lost 13; bases outside the gene matches: 17. For the CDR3, the DNA is TGTGCCAGCCATACAGGGGGCGGAGGAGCGCGGGTTTTCTTT. Its translation is CASHTGGGGARVFF.

This sequence joins TRBV29-1 and TRBJ2-3; tentatively, D is TRBD1 (5 bases). The germline gives CDR1 SQVTM, CDR2 ANQGSEA. Deletions cut 7 bases from V and 6 bases from J, with 8 bases between. This CDR3 region has 10 residues. CDR3 DNA sequence: TGCAGCGCCGACAGCGATACGCAGTATTTT. Its protein product is CSADSDTQYF.

This CDR3 is CASRPRDWQETQYF. The CDR3 bases are TGTGCCAGCAGGCCACGGGACTGGCAAGAGACCCAGTACTTC. V usage is TRBV27 and J usage is TRBJ2-5, with a weak D call TRBD2 (6 bases). V lost 6 bases, J lost 2 bases, and 13 bases lay in between. CDR3 size: 14 residues. Germline loops: CDR1 MNHEY, CDR2 SMNVEV (reference sequence).

There are a few counts of this clonotype. The chain combines TRBV20-1 with TRBJ2-3; 8 nucleotides align to TRBD1. The germline V gene encodes CDR1 DFQATT and CDR2 SNEGSKA (reference sequence). The CDR3 runs 15 residues. The V and J ends lost 6 bases and 3 bases, in that order; junction bases with no gene match: 11. The CDR3 DNA is TGCAGTGCACCCTCGAGGACAGGGTCAACAGATACGCAGTATTTT. Protein product: CSAPSRTGSTDTQYF.

V gene TRBV20-1 combines with J gene TRBJ1-1; D is unclear. This CDR3 spans 10 amino acids. Germline loops: CDR1 DFQATT, CDR2 SNEGSKA (reference sequence). Trimming took 0 bases from V and 8 from J, leaving 4 bases between them. The CDR3 coding sequence is TGCAGTGCTAGAGATGGAGAAGCTTTCTTT. The encoded protein is CSARDGEAFF.

V and J are TRBV7-9 and TRBJ2-5; 7 positions match TRBD1. The CDR3 is 15 residues long. With V trimmed by 3 bases and J by 3 bases, 7 bases remained unmatched. Per germline, CDR1 SEHNR and CDR2 FQNEAQ (reference sequence). The CDR3 loop is CASSLPSGTEETQYF. DNA for the CDR3: TGTGCCAGCAGCTTGCCCTCCGGGACAGAAGAGACCCAGTACTTC.

This clonotype was recorded a few times. The V and J genes are TRBV6-1 and TRBJ2-7; D not certain. The germline gives CDR1 MNHNS, CDR2 SASEGT. The CDR3 has 11 residues. Trimming took 4 bases from V and 3 from J, leaving 4 bases between them. The CDR3, as DNA: TGTGCCAGCAGTGCTCACTACGAGCAGTACTTC. Translating it yields CASSAHYEQYF.

This clonotype occurred a few times. The chain has TRBV6-5 and TRBJ2-1, with 7 bases matching TRBD2. CDR1 is MNHEY, CDR2 SVGAGI, per germline. This CDR3 is built from 12 residues. V gave up 6 bases and J gave up 10 bases; unmatched junction bases: 6. CDR3 nucleotide sequence: TGTGCCAGCAGCCGACCGGGACTAGAGCAGTTCTTC. Residues: CASSRPGLEQFF.

This clonotype has more than one count but fewer than ten. The chain recombines TRBV2 with TRBJ2-3; tentative D call: TRBD2 (6 bases). V was trimmed by 4 bases and J by 2 bases, leaving 7 bases between them. The germline V gene has CDR1 SNHLY and CDR2 FYNNEI. The CDR3 is 13 amino acids. CDR3 sequence: CASSASVTDTQYF. CDR3 coding DNA: TGTGCCAGCAGTGCTAGCGTCACAGATACGCAGTATTTT.

The chain is built from TRBV24-1 and TRBJ2-1; 12 nucleotides line up with TRBD2. Germline lookup yields CDR1 KGHDR and CDR2 SFDVKD. This CDR3 spans 19 amino acids. Trimming took 2 bases from V and 4 from J; bases not matched to a gene: 11. The CDR3 is CATSDSGLAGGLGYNEQFF. DNA of the CDR3: TGTGCCACCAGTGATTCGGGTCTAGCGGGAGGGCTCGGTTACAATGAGCAGTTCTTC.

V gene TRBV10-3 combines with J gene TRBJ1-4, with 10 bases that match TRBD1. In germline, CDR1 is ENHRY, CDR2 SYGVKD. The CDR3 length is 18 residues. Unmatched junction bases numbered 11, after V lost 4 bases and J lost 3 bases. The CDR3 nucleotides are TGTGCCATCAGTGCCACCGTGGGACAGGGGTCATCTAATGAAAAACTGTTTTTT. It encodes CAISATVGQGSSNEKLFF.

The chain uses TRBV4-3 and TRBJ2-3; 7 bases line up with TRBD1. The CDR3 covers 14 residues. Losses at the gene ends were 4 bases for V and 8 bases for J; bases not matched to a gene: 9. Germline-derived CDR1 and CDR2 are LGHNA and YSLEER. The CDR3 spells CASSRSIQGSTQYF. The CDR3 DNA sequence: TGCGCCAGCAGCCGGAGCATACAGGGGAGTACGCAGTATTTT.

This clonotype has a handful of counts. This chain connects TRBV9 to TRBJ2-3; D possibly uses TRBD1 or TRBD2 (5 bases each). Germline V CDR1 and CDR2: SGDLS, YYNGEE. Trimming cost V 4 bases and J 4 bases, with 13 bases left between them. This CDR3 has 14 amino acids. CDR3 sequence (DNA): TGTGCCAGCAGCCGGGAAGGGGCCCCAGATACGCAGTATTTT. Residues: CASSREGAPDTQYF.

V gene TRBV12-3 or TRBV12-4 combines with J gene TRBJ2-2; the D gene is possibly TRBD1 (5 bases). The CDR3 runs to 12 residues. V shed 8 bases and J shed 6 bases, with 10 bases lying between them. The CDR3 sequence: CASGQGAGELFF. CDR3 DNA sequence: TGTGCCAGCGGGCAGGGTGCCGGGGAGCTGTTTTTT.

The chain couples TRBV6-1 to TRBJ2-5, with D possibly TRBD2 on 5 matching bases. Trimming left V 5 bases short and J 4 bases short, with 17 bases between. CDR1 and CDR2 (germline): MNHNS, SASEGT. This CDR3 region has 15 residues. The CDR3 loop reads CASSSFRGSGETQYF. In nucleotides, the CDR3 is TGTGCCAGCAGTTCCTTCAGAGGGTCGGGAGAGACCCAGTACTTC.

CDR3 in DNA: TGTGCCAGCAGCACCCCCAGCGGGGACCCAAACACAGATACGCAGTATTTT. It codes for CASSTPSGDPNTDTQYF. The chain uses TRBV9 and TRBJ2-3, with 7 positions matching TRBD2. The ends lost 4 bases at V and 2 bases at J; junction bases unmatched: 13. CDR1 and CDR2 (germline): SGDLS, YYNGEE. CDR3 length: 17 amino acids.

The rearrangement uses TRBV12-3 or TRBV12-4 and TRBJ2-2, with D uncertain. The CDR3 totals 12 residues. V was clipped by 5 bases and J by 6 bases, with 7 bases between them. CDR3 nucleotides: TGTGCCAGCAGTCCCGGTCCCGGGGAGCTGTTTTTT. This translates into CASSPGPGELFF.